The rows below give T cell receptor beta chains drawn from one sample of a study of blood T cell repertoires in COVID-19. The assay was immunoSEQ multiplex PCR, and TCRdb's table has in-frame clones only and misses some. The data show roughly 150,000 clones, 88% seen once. The sample was peripheral blood. The receptors originated from a human donor in a cohort sampled during active COVID-19. CDR3s include the opening cysteine and the closing phenylalanine or tryptophan. D genes are given only for firm matches. Clone size is given for some rows only: seen once, a few or many times, or a class if the clone is expanded.

V	J	D	size	DNA	CDR3
TRBV4-2	TRBJ1-1	.	.	TGTGCCAGCAGCCAAGAATATACCAGGGATCGCGCTTTCTTT	CASSQEYTRDRAFF
TRBV5-4	TRBJ2-5	.	.	TGTGCCAGCAGCTTCTCAGCGATTGAGGAGACCCAGTACTTC	CASSFSAIEETQYF
TRBV6-6	TRBJ1-6	.	.	TGTGCCAGCACCAAGCGCGGGCAGGGGCTATATTCACCCCTCCACTTT	CASTKRGQGLYSPLHF
TRBV15	TRBJ2-1	TRBD2	.	TGTGCCACCAGCAGAGAGAGTATAGCGGGGGCCCCGTACAATGAGCAGTTCTTC	CATSRESIAGAPYNEQFF
TRBV3-1/TRBV3-2	TRBJ2-7	.	once	TGTGCCAGCAGCCTGTCCTCAGGGAGGATAGTGGCATACGAGCAGTACTTC	CASSLSSGRIVAYEQYF
TRBV4-1	TRBJ2-1	TRBD2	.	TGCGCCAGCAGCCAAGTGGCTAGCGGGGCCAACAATGAGCAGTTCTTC	CASSQVASGANNEQFF
TRBV7-9	TRBJ1-6	.	once	TGTGCCAGCAGCTTAGGAGGGATTTCACCCCTCCACTTT	CASSLGGISPLHF
TRBV6-5	TRBJ2-7	.	.	TGTGCCAGCAGTTACTCGGGGGCGCCATTATACGAGCAGTACTTC	CASSYSGAPLYEQYF
TRBV6-5	TRBJ1-3	.	.	TGTGCCAGCAGGCACAGGGCTTCCGGAAACACCATATATTTT	CASRHRASGNTIYF
TRBV7-7	TRBJ2-3	TRBD2	.	TGTGCCAGCAGCTTAGAGGCGGGGGGGCGTGGAGATACGCAGTATTTT	CASSLEAGGRGDTQYF
TRBV11-2	TRBJ2-7	TRBD2	.	TGTGCCAGCAGCTTAGGGGGAGGGCCCTACGAGCAGTACTTC	CASSLGGGPYEQYF
TRBV6-5	TRBJ1-2	TRBD1	.	TGTGCCATTGGGACGACAGGGGGCATAGGCTACACCTTC	CAIGTTGGIGYTF
TRBV5-4	TRBJ2-2	TRBD2	.	TGTGCCAGCAGCCCTGGACTAGCGGGGGGGGAGCTGTTTTTT	CASSPGLAGGELFF
TRBV5-6	TRBJ2-7	TRBD2	.	TGTGCCAGCAGCTTGTCGGGACTAAACTACGAGCAGTACTTC	CASSLSGLNYEQYF
TRBV20-1	TRBJ1-5	.	once	TGCAGTGCTAGTGAAGGGGGAGTCAATCAGCCCCAGCATTTT	CSASEGGVNQPQHF
TRBV6-5	TRBJ1-5	TRBD1	.	TGTGCCAGCATGACAGGGGGCAATCAGCCCCAGCATTTT	CASMTGGNQPQHF
TRBV5-1	TRBJ1-1	.	once	TGCGCCAGCAGCTTGTGGGCGACAGGTGCTAACACTGAAGCTTTCTTT	CASSLWATGANTEAFF
TRBV2	TRBJ2-2	.	.	TGTGCCAGCAGTGACAGGGGTGTGGCCGGGGAGCTGTTTTTT	CASSDRGVAGELFF
TRBV29-1	TRBJ1-2	.	.	TGCAGCGTTCCCAGCGGGGGGGCGGCCTATGGCTACACCTTC	CSVPSGGAAYGYTF
TRBV24-1	TRBJ2-1	TRBD2	.	TGTGCCACCAGTGAGAGGCAGCGGGGGGTGGGGAAGCAGTTCTTC	CATSERQRGVGKQFF
TRBV12-3/TRBV12-4	TRBJ1-2	.	.	TGTGCCAGCAGTTTGGACAGCTTCTATGGCTACACCTTC	CASSLDSFYGYTF
TRBV7-9	TRBJ1-1	.	.	TGTGCCAGCAGCTTAGTAGGTAGCCTAGACACTGAAGCTTTCTTT	CASSLVGSLDTEAFF
TRBV9	TRBJ2-7	.	.	TGTGCCAGCAGCGTGGGGGGAGCCATCAGCGAGCAGTACTTC	CASSVGGAISEQYF
TRBV9	TRBJ1-6	.	.	TGTGCCAGCAGCCCCGGGCGGGCCCCTCGGGGTTCACCCCTCCACTTT	CASSPGRAPRGSPLHF
TRBV6-2/TRBV6-3	TRBJ2-1	.	.	TGTGCCAGCAGTGGACTGGCGGGGGCAAACAACAATGAGCAGTTCTTC	CASSGLAGANNNEQFF
TRBV20-1	TRBJ2-5	TRBD2	once	TGCAGTGCTAGTGGGGGGGGACTAGCGATTCAAGAGACCCAGTACTTC	CSASGGGLAIQETQYF
TRBV7-2	TRBJ2-1	TRBD2	.	TGTGCCAGCAGCTTAGGCGGGGGGGGATACAATGAGCAGTTCTTC	CASSLGGGGYNEQFF
TRBV5-1	TRBJ2-1	.	.	TGCGCCAGCAGAAGGACTGGCAATGAGCAGTTCTTC	CASRRTGNEQFF
TRBV9	TRBJ1-3	.	.	TGTGCCAGCAGCGTAGTGCCGGGGAACTCTGGAAACACCATATATTTT	CASSVVPGNSGNTIYF
TRBV11-2	TRBJ2-2	TRBD2	.	TGTGCCAGCAGCTTAGGTGGACTGGGAGGGGTGAACACCGGGGAGCTGTTTTTT	CASSLGGLGGVNTGELFF
TRBV19	TRBJ2-7	.	.	TGTGCCAGTAGTATAAGGGCCCCAACAGACTACTACGAGCAGTACTTC	CASSIRAPTDYYEQYF
TRBV13	TRBJ2-1	TRBD2	.	TGTGCCAGCAGCTTAGGCCTAGCGGGCCTGGGTGAGCAGTTCTTC	CASSLGLAGLGEQFF
TRBV7-6	TRBJ2-3	TRBD2	.	TGTGCCAGCAGCAACCGACCTAGCGGGGGGCAAGATACGCAGTATTTT	CASSNRPSGGQDTQYF
TRBV10-3	TRBJ2-7	TRBD1	.	TGTGCCACCACGGACAGGGGATCCTACGAGCAGTACTTC	CATTDRGSYEQYF
TRBV5-4	TRBJ2-2	.	.	TGTGCCAGCAGCTACATCGGGGGAATTACCGGGGAGCTGTTTTTT	CASSYIGGITGELFF
TRBV30	TRBJ1-3	.	.	TGTGCCTGGACCAAACAGGGTAGCTCTGGAAACACCATATATTTT	CAWTKQGSSGNTIYF
TRBV6-4	TRBJ2-2	.	.	TGTGCCAGCAGTCGGGACACCAACACCGGGGAGCTGTTTTTT	CASSRDTNTGELFF
TRBV19	TRBJ2-5	.	.	TGTGCCAGTAGTAGATCCAGGGAAGAGACCCAGTACTTC	CASSRSREETQYF
TRBV3-1/TRBV3-2	TRBJ1-2	.	once	TGTGCCAGCAGCCCCTCCTCGGGGATCAACTATGGCTACACCTTC	CASSPSSGINYGYTF
TRBV12-3/TRBV12-4	TRBJ1-1	.	.	TGTGCCAGCAGGCAATCAGAGAACACTGAAGCTTTCTTT	CASRQSENTEAFF
TRBV27	TRBJ2-4	.	.	TGTGCCAGCAGTATAACAGGGATCGGAAACATTCAGTACTTC	CASSITGIGNIQYF
TRBV4-3	TRBJ1-2	TRBD1	few	TGCGCCAGCAGCCATTCGGCGGGACAGGGAACGATCATTCGCTATGGCTACACCTTC	CASSHSAGQGTIIRYGYTF
TRBV5-6	TRBJ1-5	TRBD1	once	TGTGCCAGCAGCTTGGGACAGGGACGACAGCCCCAGCATTTT	CASSLGQGRQPQHF
TRBV9	TRBJ2-3	.	.	TGTGCCAGCAGCGTAGGTTCCGGCAGGGGGGCAGATACGCAGTATTTT	CASSVGSGRGADTQYF
TRBV3-1/TRBV3-2	TRBJ2-3	.	.	TGTGCCAGCAGCCAAGGGGGAGCGCAGTATTTT	CASSQGGAQYF
TRBV3-1/TRBV3-2	TRBJ1-1	.	few	TGTGCCAGCAGCCAAGATCCAGGGTACACTGAAGCTTTCTTT	CASSQDPGYTEAFF
TRBV29-1	TRBJ2-1	.	once	TGCAGCGTGGGGGCCCTAGCCAATGAGCAGTTCTTC	CSVGALANEQFF
TRBV27	TRBJ1-2	.	.	TGTGCCAGCAGTTCGATGGACAGCCCTTATGGCTACACCTTC	CASSSMDSPYGYTF
TRBV7-9	TRBJ2-3	TRBD2	.	TGTGCCAGCAGCTTAGGTGTAGCGGGGGGGCCCACAGATACGCAGTATTTT	CASSLGVAGGPTDTQYF
TRBV13	TRBJ2-2	TRBD1	.	TGTGCCAGCAGCCGACAGGGATCCGGGGAGCTGTTTTTT	CASSRQGSGELFF
TRBV21-1	TRBJ2-1	.	.	TGTGCCAGCAGCCCTAGGACAGGCGGCAATGAGCAGTTCTTC	CASSPRTGGNEQFF
TRBV12-5	TRBJ2-3	.	.	TGTGCTAGTGGTTTGCATTCCACAGATACGCAGTATTTT	CASGLHSTDTQYF
TRBV30	TRBJ1-2	.	.	TGTGCCTGGGTACAGCAGCTCTATGGCTACACCTTC	CAWVQQLYGYTF